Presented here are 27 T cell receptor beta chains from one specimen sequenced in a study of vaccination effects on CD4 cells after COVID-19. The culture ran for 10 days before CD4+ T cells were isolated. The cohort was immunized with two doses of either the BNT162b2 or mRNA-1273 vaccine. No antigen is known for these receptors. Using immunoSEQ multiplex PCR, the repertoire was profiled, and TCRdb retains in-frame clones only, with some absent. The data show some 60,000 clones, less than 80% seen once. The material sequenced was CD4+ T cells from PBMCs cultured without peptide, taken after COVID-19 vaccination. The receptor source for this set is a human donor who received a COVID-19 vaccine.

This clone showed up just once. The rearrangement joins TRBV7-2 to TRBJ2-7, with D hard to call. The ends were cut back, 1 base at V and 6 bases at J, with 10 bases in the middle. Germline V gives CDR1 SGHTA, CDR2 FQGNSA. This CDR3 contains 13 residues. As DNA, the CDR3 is TGTGCCAGCAGCTTAGGTGTACCCGGCGAGCAGTACTTC. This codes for CASSLGVPGEQYF.

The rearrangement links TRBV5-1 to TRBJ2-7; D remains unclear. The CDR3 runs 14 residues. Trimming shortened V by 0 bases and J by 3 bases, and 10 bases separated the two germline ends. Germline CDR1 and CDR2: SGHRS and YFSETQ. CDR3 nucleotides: TGCGCCAGCAGCTTGGACAGTAGTAACTACGAGCAGTACTTC. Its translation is CASSLDSSNYEQYF.

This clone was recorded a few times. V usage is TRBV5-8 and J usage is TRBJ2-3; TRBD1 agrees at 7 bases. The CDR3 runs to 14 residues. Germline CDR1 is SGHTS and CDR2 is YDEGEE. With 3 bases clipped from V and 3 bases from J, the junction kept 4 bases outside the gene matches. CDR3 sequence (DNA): TGTGCCAGCAGCTCCGGGACAGCAACAGATACGCAGTATTTT. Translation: CASSSGTATDTQYF.

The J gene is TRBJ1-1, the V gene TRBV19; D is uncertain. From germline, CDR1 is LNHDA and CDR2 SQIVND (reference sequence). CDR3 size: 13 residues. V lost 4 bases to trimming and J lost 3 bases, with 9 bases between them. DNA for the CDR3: TGTGCCAGTAGTAGAGACCGGGACACTGAAGCTTTCTTT. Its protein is CASSRDRDTEAFF.

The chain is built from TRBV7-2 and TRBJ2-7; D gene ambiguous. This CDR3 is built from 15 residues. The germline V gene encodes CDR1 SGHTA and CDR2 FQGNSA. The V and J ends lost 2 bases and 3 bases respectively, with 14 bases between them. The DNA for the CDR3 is TGTGCCAGCAGCTTAACCGGAGCTTCCTACTACGAGCAGTACTTC. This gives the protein CASSLTGASYYEQYF.

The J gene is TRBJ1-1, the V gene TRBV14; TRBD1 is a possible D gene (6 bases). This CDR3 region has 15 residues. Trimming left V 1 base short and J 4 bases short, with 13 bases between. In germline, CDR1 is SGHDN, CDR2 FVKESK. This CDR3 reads CASSQVSAGATEAFF. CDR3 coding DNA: TGTGCCAGCAGCCAAGTGAGTGCAGGGGCCACTGAAGCTTTCTTT.

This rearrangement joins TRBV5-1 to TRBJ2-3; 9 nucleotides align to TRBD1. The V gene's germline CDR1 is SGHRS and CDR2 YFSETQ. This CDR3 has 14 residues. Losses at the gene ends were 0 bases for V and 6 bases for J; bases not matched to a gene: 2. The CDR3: CASSLGQGEDTQYF. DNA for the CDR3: TGCGCCAGCAGCTTGGGACAGGGGGAGGATACGCAGTATTTT. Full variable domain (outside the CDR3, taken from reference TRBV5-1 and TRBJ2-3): KAGVTQTPRYLIKTRGQQVTLSCSPISGHRSVSWYQQTPGQGLQFLFEYFSETQRNKGNFPGRFSGRQFSNSRSEMNVSTLELGDSALYLCASSLGQGEDTQYFGPGTRLTVL.

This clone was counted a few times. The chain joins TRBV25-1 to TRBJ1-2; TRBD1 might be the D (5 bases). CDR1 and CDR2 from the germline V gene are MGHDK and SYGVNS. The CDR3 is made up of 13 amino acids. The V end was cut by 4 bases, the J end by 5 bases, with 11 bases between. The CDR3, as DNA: TGTGCCAGCAGTGGGCCCGGGGGGTATGGCTACACCTTC. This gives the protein CASSGPGGYGYTF.

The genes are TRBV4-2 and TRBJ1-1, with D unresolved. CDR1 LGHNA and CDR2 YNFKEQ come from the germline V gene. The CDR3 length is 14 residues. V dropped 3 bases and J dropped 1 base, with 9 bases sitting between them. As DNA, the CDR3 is TGTGCCAGCAGCCATTATCCAGGGAACACTGAAGCTTTCTTT. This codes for CASSHYPGNTEAFF.

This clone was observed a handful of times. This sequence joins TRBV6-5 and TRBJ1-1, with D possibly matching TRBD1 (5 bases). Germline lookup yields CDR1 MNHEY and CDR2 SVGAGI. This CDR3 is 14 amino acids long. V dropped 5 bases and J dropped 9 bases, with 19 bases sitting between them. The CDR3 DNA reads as TGTGCCAGCAGTCGACACCAACAGGTCGGTCAAGCTTTCTTT. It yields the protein CASSRHQQVGQAFF.

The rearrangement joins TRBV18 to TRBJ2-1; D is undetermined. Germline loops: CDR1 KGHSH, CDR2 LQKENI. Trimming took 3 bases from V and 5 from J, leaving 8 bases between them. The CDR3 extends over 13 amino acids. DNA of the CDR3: TGTGCCAGCTCACCCCGAACGAACAATGAGCAGTTCTTC. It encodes CASSPRTNNEQFF.

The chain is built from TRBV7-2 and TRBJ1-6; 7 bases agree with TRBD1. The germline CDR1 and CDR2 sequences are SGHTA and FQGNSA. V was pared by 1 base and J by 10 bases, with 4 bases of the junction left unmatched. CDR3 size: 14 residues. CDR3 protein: CASSLGQGGSPLHF. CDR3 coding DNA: TGTGCCAGCAGCTTAGGACAGGGCGGATCACCCCTCCACTTT.

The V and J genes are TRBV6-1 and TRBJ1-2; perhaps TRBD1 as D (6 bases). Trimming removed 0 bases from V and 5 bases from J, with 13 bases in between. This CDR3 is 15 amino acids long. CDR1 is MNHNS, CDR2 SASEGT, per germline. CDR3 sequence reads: CASSEATSGTYGYTF. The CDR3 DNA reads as TGTGCCAGCAGTGAAGCTACCTCCGGGACATATGGCTACACCTTC.

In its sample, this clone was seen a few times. The CDR3 DNA follows: TGTGCCTGGACTAGCGGGGGTGGAGATACGCAGTATTTT. Amino acid sequence: CAWTSGGGDTQYF. The rearrangement uses TRBV30 and TRBJ2-3; 10 nucleotides align to TRBD2. Germline V gene sequence: CDR1 GTSNPN, CDR2 SVGIG (reference sequence). J was trimmed by 5 bases and V by 4 bases; bases with no gene match: 3. This CDR3 region has 13 residues.

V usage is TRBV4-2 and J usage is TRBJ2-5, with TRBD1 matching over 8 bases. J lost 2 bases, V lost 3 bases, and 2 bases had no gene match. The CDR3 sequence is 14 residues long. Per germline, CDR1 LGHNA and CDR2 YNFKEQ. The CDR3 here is CASSHGQGQETQYF. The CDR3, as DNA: TGTGCCAGCAGCCACGGACAGGGTCAAGAGACCCAGTACTTC.

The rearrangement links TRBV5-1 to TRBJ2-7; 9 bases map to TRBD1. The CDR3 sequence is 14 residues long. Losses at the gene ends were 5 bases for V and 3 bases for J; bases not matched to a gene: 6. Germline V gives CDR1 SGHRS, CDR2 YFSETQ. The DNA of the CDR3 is TGCGCCAGCAGTTCGGACAGGGGACTCTACGAGCAGTACTTC. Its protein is CASSSDRGLYEQYF.

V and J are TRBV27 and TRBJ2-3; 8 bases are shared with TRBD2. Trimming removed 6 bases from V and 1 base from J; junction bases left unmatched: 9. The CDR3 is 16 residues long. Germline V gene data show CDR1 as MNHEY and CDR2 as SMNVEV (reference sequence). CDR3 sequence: CASRQAGALGTDTQYF. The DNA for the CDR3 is TGTGCCAGCAGACAAGCGGGAGCGTTGGGCACAGATACGCAGTATTTT.

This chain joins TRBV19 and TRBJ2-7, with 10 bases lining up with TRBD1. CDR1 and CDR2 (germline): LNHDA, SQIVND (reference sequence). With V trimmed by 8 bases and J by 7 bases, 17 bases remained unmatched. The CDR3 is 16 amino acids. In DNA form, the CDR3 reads TGTGCCAGTTCTCGCTCCGGGACAGGGGCCGGGGGGGAGCAGTACTTC. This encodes CASSRSGTGAGGEQYF.

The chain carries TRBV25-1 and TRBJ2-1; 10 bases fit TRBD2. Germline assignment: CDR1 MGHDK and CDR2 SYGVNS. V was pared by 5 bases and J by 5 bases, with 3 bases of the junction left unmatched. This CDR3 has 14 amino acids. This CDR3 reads CASSPGLANNEQFF. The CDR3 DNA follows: TGTGCCAGCAGTCCGGGACTAGCGAACAATGAGCAGTTCTTC.

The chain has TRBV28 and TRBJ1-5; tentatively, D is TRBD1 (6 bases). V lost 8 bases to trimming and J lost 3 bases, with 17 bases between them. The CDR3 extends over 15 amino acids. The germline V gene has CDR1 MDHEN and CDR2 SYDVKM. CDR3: CASYTGWGPNQPQHF. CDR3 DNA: TGTGCCAGCTACACAGGGTGGGGGCCCAATCAGCCCCAGCATTTT.

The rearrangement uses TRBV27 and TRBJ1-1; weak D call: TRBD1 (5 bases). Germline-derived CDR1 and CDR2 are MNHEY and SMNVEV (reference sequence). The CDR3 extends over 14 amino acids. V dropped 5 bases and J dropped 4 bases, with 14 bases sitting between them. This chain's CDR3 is CASSRTGRSTEAFF. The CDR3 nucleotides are TGTGCCAGCAGTCGAACAGGTCGGAGCACTGAAGCTTTCTTT.

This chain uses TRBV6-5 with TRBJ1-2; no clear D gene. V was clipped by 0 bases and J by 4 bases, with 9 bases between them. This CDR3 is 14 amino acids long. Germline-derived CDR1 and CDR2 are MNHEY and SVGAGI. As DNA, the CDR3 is TGTGCCAGCAGTTACTCTGGCCAGTTCTATGGCTACACCTTC. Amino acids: CASSYSGQFYGYTF.

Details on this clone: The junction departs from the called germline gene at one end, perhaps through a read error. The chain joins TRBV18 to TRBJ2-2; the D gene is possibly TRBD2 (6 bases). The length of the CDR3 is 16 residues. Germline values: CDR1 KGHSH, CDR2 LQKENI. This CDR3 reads CASSPRIGLNTGELFF. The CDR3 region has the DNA TGTGCCAGCTCGCCACGGATAGGACTAAACACCGGGGAGCTGTTTTTT.

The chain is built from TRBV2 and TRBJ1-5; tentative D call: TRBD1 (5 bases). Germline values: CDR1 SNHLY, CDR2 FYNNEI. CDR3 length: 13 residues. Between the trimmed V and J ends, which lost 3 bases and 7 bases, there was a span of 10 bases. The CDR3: CASSDWGGQPQHF. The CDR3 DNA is TGTGCCAGCAGTGATTGGGGGGGGCAGCCCCAGCATTTT.

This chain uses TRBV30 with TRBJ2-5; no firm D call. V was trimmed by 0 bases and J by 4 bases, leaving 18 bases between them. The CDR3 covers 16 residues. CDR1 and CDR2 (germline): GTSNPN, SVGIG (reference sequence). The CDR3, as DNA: TGTGCCTGGAGTGTATACGGTTCTGTATTGGGAGAGACCCAGTACTTC. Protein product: CAWSVYGSVLGETQYF.

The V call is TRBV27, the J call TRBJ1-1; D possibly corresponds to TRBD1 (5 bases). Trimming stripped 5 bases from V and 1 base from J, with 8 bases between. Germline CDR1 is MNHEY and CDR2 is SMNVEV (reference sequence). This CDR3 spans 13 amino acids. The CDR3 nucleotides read TGTGCCAGCAGTCGGGGGGGGAACACTGAAGCTTTCTTT. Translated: CASSRGGNTEAFF.

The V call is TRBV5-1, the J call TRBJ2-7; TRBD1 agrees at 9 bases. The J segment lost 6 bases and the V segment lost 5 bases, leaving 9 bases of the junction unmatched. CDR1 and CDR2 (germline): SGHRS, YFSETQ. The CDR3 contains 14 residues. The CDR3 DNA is TGCGCCAGCAGGCCCCGGGACAGGGCGGGCGAGCAGTACTTC. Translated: CASRPRDRAGEQYF.